This T cell receptor (beta chain) was profiled in a study of T cell repertoires in cytomegalovirus infection. As for the study in general: CMV infection plus the matching HLA type was flagged by public TCR beta signatures.

This CDR3 has 15 amino acids. V shed 4 bases and J shed 3 bases, with 16 bases lying between them. The V gene's germline CDR1 is KGHSH and CDR2 LQKENI. This clonotype has just a few counts. Its cognate antigen is unknown. TCRdb reprocessed the reads via MiXCR and lists one record per CDR3 protein. The data hold hundreds of thousands of distinct CDR3 sequences, with roughly a third observed a single time. The rearrangement uses TRBV18 and TRBJ2-7, with no clear D. The receptor was derived from a human donor in good health (CMV status not recorded). Some clones in this sample may be carry-over from other donors' samples. The material sequenced was cultured PBMCs, taken from culture after CMV antigen stimulation. CDR3 protein: CASSQDIAGNYEQYF. The CDR3 nucleotides are TGTGCCAGCTCACAGGATATAGCAGGCAACTACGAGCAGTACTTC.